Listed below are T cell receptor beta chains from one sample, sequenced in a study of blood T cell repertoires in COVID-19. The assay was immunoSEQ multiplex PCR, and TCRdb's table has in-frame clones only and misses some. This table has about 180,000 clones, roughly 89% appearing once. The sample comprised peripheral blood. The origin of the receptors is a woman aged 45-65 years with acute or convalescent COVID-19. The CDR3 runs from the conserved cysteine through the conserved F or W. A D gene is named only where the DNA matches it firmly. Expanded clones are given a class, and other clones once, few, many or no size at all.

v_call,clone_size,d_call,j_call,cdr3_nt,cdr3_aa
TRBV10-2,few,NA,TRBJ1-2,TGCGCCAGCAGTGATCAGGGCCCAACGACCTATGGCTACACCTTC,CASSDQGPTTYGYTF
TRBV4-1,NA,TRBD1,TRBJ1-5,TGCGCCAGCAGCCCGGGACAGGGGTTTCAGCCCCAGCATTTT,CASSPGQGFQPQHF
TRBV27,NA,NA,TRBJ1-5,TGTGCCAGCAGTTTATGGGGCATCAATCAGCCCCAGCATTTT,CASSLWGINQPQHF
TRBV3-1/TRBV3-2,NA,TRBD2,TRBJ2-7,TGTGCCAGCAGCCGGGGTAGCGGGAGCGAGAACGAGCAGTACTTC,CASSRGSGSENEQYF
TRBV11-1,few,TRBD1,TRBJ2-1,TGTGCCAGCAGCCCGGGACAGGGGGCGAACAATGAGCAGTTCTTC,CASSPGQGANNEQFF
TRBV6-2/TRBV6-3,NA,TRBD1,TRBJ1-5,TGTGCCAGCAGTCGCGACAGGGATCAGCCCCAGCATTTT,CASSRDRDQPQHF
TRBV5-1,NA,NA,TRBJ2-5,TGCGCCAGCAGCTTCAAAGAGACCCAGTACTTC,CASSFKETQYF
TRBV21-1,NA,NA,TRBJ2-7,TGTGCCAGCAGCAAGGGACTAGCGGGAGGAGTAGACGAGCAGTACTTC,CASSKGLAGGVDEQYF
TRBV13,NA,TRBD2,TRBJ2-7,TGTGCCAGCAGCTTTAGCGGGGGGGCCTACGAGCAGTACTTC,CASSFSGGAYEQYF
TRBV5-6,NA,NA,TRBJ2-1,TGTGCCAGCAGCTTGGGGGCAGGGCACAATGAGCAGTTCTTC,CASSLGAGHNEQFF
TRBV9,NA,NA,TRBJ1-1,TGTGCCAGCAGCGTAGGAGACCGAGGGACTGAAGCTTTCTTT,CASSVGDRGTEAFF
TRBV6-6,NA,NA,TRBJ2-7,TGTGCCAGCGGGGGGAGAGGTATGGAGCAGTACTTC,CASGGRGMEQYF
TRBV6-5,NA,NA,TRBJ2-7,TGTGCCAGCAGTTTTGGCGAGGCCTACGAGCAGTACTTC,CASSFGEAYEQYF
TRBV6-6,NA,TRBD2,TRBJ2-2,TGTGCCAGCAGTTTAGCGGGAGTAGACACCGGGGAGCTGTTTTTT,CASSLAGVDTGELFF
TRBV19,NA,TRBD2,TRBJ2-5,TGTGCCAGTAGCCCCGCTAGCGGGGTGGAGACCCAGTACTTC,CASSPASGVETQYF
TRBV5-8,NA,NA,TRBJ2-1,TGTGCCAGCAGCTTTAGGCCTAGTGGGGGGAATGAGCAGTTCTTC,CASSFRPSGGNEQFF